Each of the 9 T cell receptor beta chains below was sequenced from the same sample in a study of regulatory T cells. Regarding the study as a whole: Hydrophobic residues at CDR3 positions 6 and 7 were enriched in conventional CD4+ T cells of CD3G-deficient patients.

Their cognate antigens are unknown. Amplification used 52 TRBV primers and 13 TRBJ primers. TCRdb's copy holds only in-frame clones and misses some; the assay was immunoSEQ multiplex PCR. The sample includes under 35,000 clones, about 94% of them seen just once. The sequencing input was conventional CD4+ T cells sorted from blood. These receptors were obtained from a child aged 2-15 years with CD3G deficiency.

The V and J genes are TRBV19 and TRBJ2-6, with D unclear. Between the trimmed V and J ends, which lost 5 bases and 2 bases, there was a span of 7 bases. This CDR3 contains 14 residues. Per the germline V gene, CDR1 is LNHDA and CDR2 is SQIVND (reference sequence). The CDR3 loop reads CASSPWAGANVLTF. CDR3 bases: TGTGCCAGTAGTCCTTGGGCTGGGGCCAACGTCCTGACTTTC.

As for this clone: This sample includes further DNA sequences coding for the same CDR3. The CDR3 region has the DNA TGCGCCAGCAGCCGGGACAGGGGCTACGAGCAGTACTTC. Translation: CASSRDRGYEQYF. The chain carries TRBV5-1 and TRBJ2-7, with TRBD1 matching over 10 bases. V was clipped by 4 bases and J by 3 bases; unmatched bases: 1. From germline, CDR1 is SGHRS and CDR2 YFSETQ. The CDR3 is 13 residues long.

CDR3 loop: CASSVGQGTTGELFF. In nucleotides, the CDR3 is TGCGCCAGCTCAGTGGGACAGGGGACCACCGGGGAGCTGTTTTTT. This chain joins TRBV5-1 and TRBJ2-2; 10 bases agree with TRBD1. Germline values: CDR1 SGHRS, CDR2 YFSETQ. This CDR3 is built from 15 residues. The trim removed 7 bases at V and 4 bases at J, leaving 7 bases unmatched.

The rearrangement links TRBV28 to TRBJ1-5; TRBD1 agrees at 8 bases. The CDR3 runs to 15 residues. The V segment lost 6 bases and the J segment 3 bases; nucleotides outside the gene matches: 7. Germline loops: CDR1 MDHEN, CDR2 SYDVKM. CDR3 sequence reads: CASSRVQGANQPQHF. Here the CDR3 DNA reads TGTGCCAGCAGCCGGGTCCAGGGGGCCAATCAGCCCCAGCATTTT. Full variable domain (rest looked up from reference TRBV28 and TRBJ1-5): DVKVTQSSRYLVKRTGEKVFLECVQDMDHENMFWYRQDPGLGLRLIYFSYDVKMKEKGDIPEGYSVSREKKERFSLILESASTNQTSMYLCASSRVQGANQPQHFGDGTRLSIL.

The chain carries TRBV5-5 and TRBJ1-2; TRBD1 agrees at 8 bases. Germline lookup yields CDR1 SGHKS and CDR2 YYEKEE (reference sequence). The CDR3 length is 14 residues. Trimming cost V 4 bases and J 7 bases; bases outside gene matches: 9. The CDR3 DNA reads as TGTGCCAGCAGCAAACCGGGACAGGTCTCTGGCTACACCTTC. The encoded protein is CASSKPGQVSGYTF.

The CDR3 coding sequence is TGCAGGGGGCCTCCCGGGGAGCTGTTTTTT. Its protein product is CRGPPGELFF. The chain employs TRBV20-1 and TRBJ2-2, with a weak D call TRBD1 (5 bases). Germline loops: CDR1 DFQATT, CDR2 SNEGSKA (reference sequence). CDR3 length: 10 residues.

V is TRBV6-1 and J is TRBJ2-6, with D perhaps TRBD1 (6 bases). This CDR3 comprises 16 residues. Trimming left V 4 bases short and J 3 bases short, with 13 bases between. Germline V gives CDR1 MNHNS, CDR2 SASEGT. The CDR3 sequence is CASSAARGSGANVLTF. The CDR3 nucleotides read TGTGCCAGCAGTGCGGCCAGGGGAAGTGGGGCCAACGTCCTGACTTTC.

The rearrangement links TRBV7-7 to TRBJ2-1; D is perhaps TRBD2 (6 bases). CDR1 and CDR2 (germline): SSHAT, FNYEAQ (reference sequence). The CDR3 length is 16 residues. The germline V and J ends were trimmed by 3 bases and 2 bases, with 14 bases remaining between them. The CDR3 sequence: CASSFFRLVTYNEQFF. CDR3 DNA sequence: TGTGCCAGCAGCTTTTTTCGACTAGTTACCTACAATGAGCAGTTCTTC. The full variable domain, its missing parts supplied by reference TRBV7-7 and TRBJ2-1, is GAGVSQSPRYKVTKRGQDVTLRCDPISSHATLYWYQQALGQGPEFLTYFNYEAQPDKSGLPSDRFSAERPEGSISTLTIQRTEQRDSAMYRCASSFFRLVTYNEQFFGPGTRLTVL.

The V and J genes are TRBV19 and TRBJ2-5; no clear D gene. The CDR3 is 13 amino acids. The V gene's germline CDR1 is LNHDA and CDR2 SQIVND (reference sequence). V was shortened by 5 bases and J by 1 base, with 8 bases between the two germline ends. CDR3 sequence reads: CASSPGGQETQYF. CDR3 sequence (DNA): TGTGCCAGTAGTCCCGGTGGCCAAGAGACCCAGTACTTC.